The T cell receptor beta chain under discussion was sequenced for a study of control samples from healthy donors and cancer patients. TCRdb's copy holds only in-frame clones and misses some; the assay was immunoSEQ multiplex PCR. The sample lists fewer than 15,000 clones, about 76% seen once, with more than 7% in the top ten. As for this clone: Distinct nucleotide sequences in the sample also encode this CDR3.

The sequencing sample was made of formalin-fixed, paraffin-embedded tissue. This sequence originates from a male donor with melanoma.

CDR3 coding DNA: TGTGCCAGCAGCCCGGGGCGCGTCTACGAGCAGTACTTC. Protein: CASSPGRVYEQYF. The rearrangement uses TRBV7-7 and TRBJ2-7; tentatively, D is TRBD1 or TRBD2 (5 bases each). Trimming cost V 5 bases and J 3 bases, with 11 bases left between them. Germline V CDR1 and CDR2: SSHAT, FNYEAQ (reference sequence). The CDR3 consists of 13 residues.